This TCR beta chain was recovered during a study of Ad26.COV2.S vaccination and SARS-CoV-2 variants. Overall study context: In the study, Ad26.COV2.S was injected intramuscularly once, or twice 56 days apart.

Whole-study findings and limits: Responses of spike-specific T cells (both CD8+ and CD4+) reportedly showed substantial breadth after vaccination.

Treatment noted: roughly 18 received Ad26.COV2.S at low or high dose, single or two shots; several received placebo; per-sample allocation not given. Sampling was performed 63 days after the first vaccine or placebo injection. The repertoire was sequenced with immunoSEQ multiplex PCR; TCRdb's copy has only in-frame clones and lacks some. The repertoire holds around 450,000 clones, with roughly nine tenths as singletons. Concerning this clone itself: Its antigen is unknown.

The sequence came from a person aged 18-60 years who received the Ad26.COV2.S COVID-19 vaccine or a placebo. The source material was peripheral blood, sampled in a trial of Ad26.COV2.S vaccine versus placebo.

The CDR3 region has the DNA TGTGCCAGCTCACAGCGTCTACAGGGTTCCGATACGCAGTATTTT. Encoded protein: CASSQRLQGSDTQYF. The chain employs TRBV18 and TRBJ2-3; a weak D match, TRBD1 (6 bases). The CDR3 runs 15 residues. The germline V gene encodes CDR1 KGHSH and CDR2 LQKENI. The ends were cut back, 4 bases at V and 6 bases at J, with 17 bases in the middle.